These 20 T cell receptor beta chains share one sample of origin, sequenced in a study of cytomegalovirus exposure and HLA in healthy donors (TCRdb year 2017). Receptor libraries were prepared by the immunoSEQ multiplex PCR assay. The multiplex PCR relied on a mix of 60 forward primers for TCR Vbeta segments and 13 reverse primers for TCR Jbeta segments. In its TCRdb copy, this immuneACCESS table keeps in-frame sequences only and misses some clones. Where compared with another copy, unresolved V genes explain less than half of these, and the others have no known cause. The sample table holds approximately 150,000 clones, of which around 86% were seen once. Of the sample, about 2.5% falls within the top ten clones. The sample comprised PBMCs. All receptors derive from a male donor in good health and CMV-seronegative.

CDR3 DNA sequence: TGTGCCAGCTCACCCGGGACAGGGTTAGGAAACGAGCAGTACTTC. Its protein is CASSPGTGLGNEQYF. The chain links TRBV18 to TRBJ2-7; 9 bases align to TRBD1. CDR1 is KGHSH and CDR2 is LQKENI in the germline V gene. Unmatched junction bases numbered 8, after V lost 3 bases and J lost 5 bases. The CDR3 has 15 residues.

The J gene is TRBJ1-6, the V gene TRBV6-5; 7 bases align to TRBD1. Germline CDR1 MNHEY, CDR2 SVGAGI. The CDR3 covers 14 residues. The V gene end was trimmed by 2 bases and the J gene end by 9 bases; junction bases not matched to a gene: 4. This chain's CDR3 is CASSYRGRGSPLHF. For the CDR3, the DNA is TGTGCCAGCAGTTACAGGGGGCGCGGTTCACCCCTCCACTTT.

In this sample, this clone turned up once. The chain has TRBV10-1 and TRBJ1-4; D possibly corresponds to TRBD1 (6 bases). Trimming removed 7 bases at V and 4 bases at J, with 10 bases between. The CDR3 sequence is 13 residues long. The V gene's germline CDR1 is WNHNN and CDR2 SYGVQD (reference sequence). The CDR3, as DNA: TGCGCCAGCACGGGACATAATAATGAAAAACTGTTTTTT. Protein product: CASTGHNNEKLFF.

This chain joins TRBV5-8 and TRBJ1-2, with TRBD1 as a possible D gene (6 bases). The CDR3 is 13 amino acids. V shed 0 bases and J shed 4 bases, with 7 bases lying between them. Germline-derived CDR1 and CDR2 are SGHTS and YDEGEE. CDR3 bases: TGTGCCAGCAGCTTGGGCAGGGGCTATGGCTACACCTTC. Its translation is CASSLGRGYGYTF.

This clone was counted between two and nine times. In DNA, the CDR3 is TGTGCCAGCACCCGGGACAGGGTGGGCAATCAGCCCCAGCATTTT. Translated: CASTRDRVGNQPQHF. The chain is built from TRBV2 and TRBJ1-5; 9 positions match TRBD1. CDR3 length equals 15 residues. The V gene's germline CDR1 is SNHLY and CDR2 FYNNEI. After removal of 7 bases from V and 2 bases from J, the junction contained 6 bases not matched to a gene. The full variable domain, with the rest looked up from reference TRBV2 and TRBJ1-5, is EPEVTQTPSHQVTQMGQEVILRCVPISNHLYFYWYRQILGQKVEFLVSFYNNEISEKSEIFDDQFSVERPDGSNFTLKIRSTKLEDSAMYFCASTRDRVGNQPQHFGDGTRLSIL.

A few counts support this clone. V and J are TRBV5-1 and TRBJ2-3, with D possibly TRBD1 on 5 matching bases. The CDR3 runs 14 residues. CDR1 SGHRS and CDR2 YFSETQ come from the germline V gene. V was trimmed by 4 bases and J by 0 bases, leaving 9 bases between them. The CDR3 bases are TGCGCCAGCAGCGCTGGACACAGCACAGATACGCAGTATTTT. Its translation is CASSAGHSTDTQYF. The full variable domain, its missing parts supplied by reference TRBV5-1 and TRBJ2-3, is KAGVTQTPRYLIKTRGQQVTLSCSPISGHRSVSWYQQTPGQGLQFLFEYFSETQRNKGNFPGRFSGRQFSNSRSEMNVSTLELGDSALYLCASSAGHSTDTQYFGPGTRLTVL.

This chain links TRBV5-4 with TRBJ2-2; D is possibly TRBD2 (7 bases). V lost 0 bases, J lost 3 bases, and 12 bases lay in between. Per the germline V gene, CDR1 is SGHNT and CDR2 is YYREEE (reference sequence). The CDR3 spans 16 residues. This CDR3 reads CASSLAIGGHTGELFF. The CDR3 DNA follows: TGTGCCAGCAGCTTGGCCATCGGGGGGCACACCGGGGAGCTGTTTTTT. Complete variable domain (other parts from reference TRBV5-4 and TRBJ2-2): ETGVTQSPTHLIKTRGQQVTLRCSSQSGHNTVSWYQQALGQGPQFIFQYYREEENGRGNFPPRFSGLQFPNYSSELNVNALELDDSALYLCASSLAIGGHTGELFFGEGSRLTVL.

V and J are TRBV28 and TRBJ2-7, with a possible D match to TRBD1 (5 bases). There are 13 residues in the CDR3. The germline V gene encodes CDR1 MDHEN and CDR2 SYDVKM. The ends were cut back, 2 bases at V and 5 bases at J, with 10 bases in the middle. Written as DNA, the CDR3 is TGTGCCAGCAGTTTAGGCAGGGATAACGAGCAGTACTTC. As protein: CASSLGRDNEQYF.

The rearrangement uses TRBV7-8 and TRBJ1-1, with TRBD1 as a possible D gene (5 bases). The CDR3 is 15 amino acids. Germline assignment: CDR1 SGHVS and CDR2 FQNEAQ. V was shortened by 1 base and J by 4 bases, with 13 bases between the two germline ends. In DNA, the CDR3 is TGTGCCAGCAGCTTAGACAGGTTGCTTGGCACTGAAGCTTTCTTT. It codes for CASSLDRLLGTEAFF.

CDR3 DNA: TGTGCCAGGGACAGGGGGGGAGGCAATCAGCCCCAGCATTTT. Translating it yields CARDRGGGNQPQHF. The V and J genes are TRBV2 and TRBJ1-5; TRBD1 matches at 10 bases. This CDR3 is built from 14 residues. V was pared by 9 bases and J by 2 bases, with 4 bases of the junction left unmatched. Germline values: CDR1 SNHLY, CDR2 FYNNEI. The whole variable domain, filled in from reference TRBV2 and TRBJ1-5, reads EPEVTQTPSHQVTQMGQEVILRCVPISNHLYFYWYRQILGQKVEFLVSFYNNEISEKSEIFDDQFSVERPDGSNFTLKIRSTKLEDSAMYFCARDRGGGNQPQHFGDGTRLSIL.

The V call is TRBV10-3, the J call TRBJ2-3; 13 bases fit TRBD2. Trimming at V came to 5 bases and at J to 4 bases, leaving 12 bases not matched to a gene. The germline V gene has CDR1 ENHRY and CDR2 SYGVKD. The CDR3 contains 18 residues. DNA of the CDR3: TGTGCCATCAGTCCAACTAGCGGGGGGGCCATTGAGTCAGATACGCAGTATTTT. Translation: CAISPTSGGAIESDTQYF.

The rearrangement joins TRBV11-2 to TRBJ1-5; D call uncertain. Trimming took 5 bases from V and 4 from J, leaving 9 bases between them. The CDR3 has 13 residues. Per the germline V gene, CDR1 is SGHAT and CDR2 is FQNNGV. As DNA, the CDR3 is TGTGCCAGCAGCGGGCAGCAAAATCAGCCCCAGCATTTT. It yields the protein CASSGQQNQPQHF.

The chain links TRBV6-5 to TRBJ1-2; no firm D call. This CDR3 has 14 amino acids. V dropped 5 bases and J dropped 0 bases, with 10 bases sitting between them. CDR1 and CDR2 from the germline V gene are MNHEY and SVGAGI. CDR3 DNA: TGTGCCAGCAGTGAAGAGTTGTCTAACTATGGCTACACCTTC. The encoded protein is CASSEELSNYGYTF.

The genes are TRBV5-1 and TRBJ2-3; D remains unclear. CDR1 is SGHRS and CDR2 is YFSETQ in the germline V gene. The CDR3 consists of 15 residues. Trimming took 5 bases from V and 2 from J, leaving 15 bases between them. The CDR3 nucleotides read TGCGCCAGCAGGGTGACATCCCGAGACACAGATACGCAGTATTTT. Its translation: CASRVTSRDTDTQYF.

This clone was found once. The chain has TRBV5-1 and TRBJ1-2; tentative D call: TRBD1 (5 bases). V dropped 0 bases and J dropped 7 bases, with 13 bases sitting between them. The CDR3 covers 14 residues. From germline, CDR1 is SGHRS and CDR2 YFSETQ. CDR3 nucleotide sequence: TGCGCCAGCAGCTTGGACAGGTCTATAGGTGGCTACACCTTC. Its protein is CASSLDRSIGGYTF.

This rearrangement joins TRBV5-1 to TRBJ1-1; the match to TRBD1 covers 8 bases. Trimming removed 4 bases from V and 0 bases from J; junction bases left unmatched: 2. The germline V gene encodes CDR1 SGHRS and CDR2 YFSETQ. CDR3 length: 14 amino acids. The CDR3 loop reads CASSGDRLNTEAFF. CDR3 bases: TGCGCCAGCAGCGGGGACAGGTTGAACACTGAAGCTTTCTTT. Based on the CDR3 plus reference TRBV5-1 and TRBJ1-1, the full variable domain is KAGVTQTPRYLIKTRGQQVTLSCSPISGHRSVSWYQQTPGQGLQFLFEYFSETQRNKGNFPGRFSGRQFSNSRSEMNVSTLELGDSALYLCASSGDRLNTEAFFGQGTRLTVV.

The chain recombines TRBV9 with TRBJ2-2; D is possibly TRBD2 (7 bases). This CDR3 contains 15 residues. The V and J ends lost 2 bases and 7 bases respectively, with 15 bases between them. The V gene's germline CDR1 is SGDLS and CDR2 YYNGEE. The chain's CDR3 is CASSVRGGAGGELFF. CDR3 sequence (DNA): TGTGCCAGCAGCGTGAGAGGGGGGGCTGGCGGGGAGCTGTTTTTT.

The CDR3 DNA sequence: TGTGCCATCAGTGGGAAGCGGGGAGGCAATGAGCAGTTCTTC. Residues: CAISGKRGGNEQFF. V gene TRBV10-3 combines with J gene TRBJ2-1; 7 bases line up with TRBD2. The ends lost 4 bases at V and 6 bases at J; junction bases unmatched: 6. CDR1 is ENHRY, CDR2 SYGVKD, per germline. The CDR3 length is 14 residues.

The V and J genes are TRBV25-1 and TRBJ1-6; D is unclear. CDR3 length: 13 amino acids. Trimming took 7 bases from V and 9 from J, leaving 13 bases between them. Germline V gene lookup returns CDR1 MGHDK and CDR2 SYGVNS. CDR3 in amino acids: CASTGLLSSPLHF. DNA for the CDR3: TGTGCCAGCACCGGACTTCTTAGTTCACCCCTCCACTTT.

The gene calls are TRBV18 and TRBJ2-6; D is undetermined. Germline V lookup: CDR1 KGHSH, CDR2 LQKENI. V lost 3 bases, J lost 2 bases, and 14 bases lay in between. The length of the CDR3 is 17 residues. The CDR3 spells CASSPLRRTAGANVLTF. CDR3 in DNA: TGTGCCAGCTCACCCCTCCGACGCACAGCTGGGGCCAACGTCCTGACTTTC.